These T cell receptor beta chains were read from a single sample in a study of blood T cell repertoires in COVID-19. Some clones are missing from TCRdb's copy, which holds only in-frame ones; the method was immunoSEQ multiplex PCR. The data show under 200,000 clones, 80% seen once. The sample consisted of peripheral blood. These receptors were taken from a man aged 55 to 69 with acute or convalescent COVID-19. The CDR3 runs from the conserved cysteine through the conserved F or W. The D gene is left open where the match is weak.

CDR3aa	CDR3nt	d_gene	v_gene	j_gene
CASSFRWGGDTEAFF	TGTGCCAGCAGCTTTCGATGGGGCGGAGACACTGAAGCTTTCTTT	NA	TRBV7-2	TRBJ1-1
CASSQDRRPGTDEQYF	TGCGCCAGCAGCCAAGATCGACGCCCGGGAACTGACGAGCAGTACTTC	NA	TRBV4-1	TRBJ2-7
CASSLDSFYNEQFF	TGTGCCAGCAGCCTGGACAGCTTTTACAATGAGCAGTTCTTC	NA	TRBV7-3	TRBJ2-1
CASSQPTSGSYEQYF	TGCGCCAGCAGCCAGCCGACTAGCGGTTCCTACGAGCAGTACTTC	TRBD2	TRBV4-1	TRBJ2-7
CASSYYSGGHTGELFF	TGTGCCAGCAGTTACTACAGCGGGGGCCACACCGGGGAGCTGTTTTTT	TRBD2	TRBV6-5	TRBJ2-2
CASSQAWAGGLYEQYF	TGTGCCAGCAGCCAAGCATGGGCGGGGGGGCTGTACGAGCAGTACTTC	TRBD2	TRBV4-2	TRBJ2-7
CASSQDRVGSSGNTIYF	TGCGCCAGCAGCCAAGATCGAGTCGGTAGCTCTGGAAACACCATATATTTT	NA	TRBV4-3	TRBJ1-3
CASSQSGGPTYEQYF	TGTGCCAGCAGCCAATCCGGGGGACCTACCTACGAGCAGTACTTC	NA	TRBV16	TRBJ2-7
CASSELAGSNPSYNEQFF	TGTGCCAGCAGTGAACTCGCGGGCAGCAATCCCTCCTACAATGAGCAGTTCTTC	NA	TRBV6-1	TRBJ2-1
CASSERDRQTNYGYTF	TGTGCCAGCAGTGAGAGGGACAGGCAAACTAACTATGGCTACACCTTC	TRBD1	TRBV6-1	TRBJ1-2